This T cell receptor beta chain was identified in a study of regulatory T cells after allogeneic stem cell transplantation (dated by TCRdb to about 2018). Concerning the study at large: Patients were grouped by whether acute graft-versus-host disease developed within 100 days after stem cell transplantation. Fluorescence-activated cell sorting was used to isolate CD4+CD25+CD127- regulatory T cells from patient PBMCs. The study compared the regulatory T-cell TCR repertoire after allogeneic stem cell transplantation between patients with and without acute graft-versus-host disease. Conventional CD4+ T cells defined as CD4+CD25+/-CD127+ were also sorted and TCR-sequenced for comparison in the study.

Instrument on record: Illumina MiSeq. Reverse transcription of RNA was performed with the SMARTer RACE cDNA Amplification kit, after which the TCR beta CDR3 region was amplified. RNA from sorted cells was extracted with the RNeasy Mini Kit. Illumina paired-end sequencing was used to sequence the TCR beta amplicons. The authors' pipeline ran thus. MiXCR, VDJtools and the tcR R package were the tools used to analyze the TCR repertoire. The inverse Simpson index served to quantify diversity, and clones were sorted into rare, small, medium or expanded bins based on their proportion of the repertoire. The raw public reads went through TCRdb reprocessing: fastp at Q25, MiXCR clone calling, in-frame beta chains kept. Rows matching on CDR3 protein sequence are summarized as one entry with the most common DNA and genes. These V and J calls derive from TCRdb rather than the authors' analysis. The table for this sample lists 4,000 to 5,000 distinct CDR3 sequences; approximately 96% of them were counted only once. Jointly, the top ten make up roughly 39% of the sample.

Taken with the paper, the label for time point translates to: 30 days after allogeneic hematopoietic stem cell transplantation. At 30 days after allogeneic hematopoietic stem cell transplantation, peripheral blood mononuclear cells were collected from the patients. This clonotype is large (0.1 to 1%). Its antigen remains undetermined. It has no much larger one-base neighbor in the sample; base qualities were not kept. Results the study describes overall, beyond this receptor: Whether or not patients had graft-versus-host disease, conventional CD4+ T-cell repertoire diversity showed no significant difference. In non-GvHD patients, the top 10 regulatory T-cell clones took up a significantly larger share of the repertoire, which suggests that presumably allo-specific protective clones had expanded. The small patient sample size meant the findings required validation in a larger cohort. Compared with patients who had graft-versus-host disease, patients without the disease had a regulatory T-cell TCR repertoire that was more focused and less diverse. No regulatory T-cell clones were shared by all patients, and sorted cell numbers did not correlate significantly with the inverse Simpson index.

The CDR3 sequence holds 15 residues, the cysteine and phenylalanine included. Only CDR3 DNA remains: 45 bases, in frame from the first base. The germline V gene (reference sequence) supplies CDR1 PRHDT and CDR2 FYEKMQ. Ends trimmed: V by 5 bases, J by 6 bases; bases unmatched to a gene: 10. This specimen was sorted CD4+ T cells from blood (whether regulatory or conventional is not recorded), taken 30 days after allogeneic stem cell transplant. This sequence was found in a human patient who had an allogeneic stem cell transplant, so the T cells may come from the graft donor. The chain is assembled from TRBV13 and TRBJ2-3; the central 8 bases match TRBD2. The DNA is TGTGCCAGCAGCCCCCCTTGGCGGGGGGTCGATACGCAGTATTTT. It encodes CASSPPWRGVDTQYF.